Shown below are 2 T cell receptor beta chains from a single sample sequenced in a study of blood T cell repertoires in COVID-19. This table comes from immunoSEQ multiplex PCR, and its TCRdb copy is limited to in-frame clones, with some not included. The sample has 150,000 or so clones; around 84% are singletons. The sequencing sample was made of peripheral blood. These receptors were collected from a woman aged 80 or older with acute or convalescent COVID-19.

V usage is TRBV13 and J usage is TRBJ2-5, with 7 nucleotides matching TRBD1. Unmatched junction bases numbered 11, after V lost 5 bases and J lost 2 bases. CDR1 and CDR2 from the germline V gene are PRHDT and FYEKMQ (reference sequence). The CDR3 extends over 16 amino acids. This CDR3 reads CASSPQKNRGQETQYF. The DNA for the CDR3 is TGTGCCAGCAGCCCTCAGAAAAACAGGGGACAAGAGACCCAGTACTTC.

This CDR3 is CSASDLGAGTF. The CDR3 DNA sequence: TGCAGTGCTAGTGATTTGGGGGCCGGCACCTTC. The rearrangement links TRBV20-1 to TRBJ1-2; tentative D call: TRBD1 (6 bases). CDR1 is DFQATT and CDR2 is SNEGSKA in the germline V gene (reference sequence). The CDR3 extends over 11 amino acids. Trimming took off 3 bases at V and 13 bases at J, with 15 bases between the two ends.